This TCR beta chain was profiled in a study of T cells in Graves' hyperthyroidism and ophthalmopathy. About the study: Peripheral blood draws took place at initial diagnosis, ahead of any treatment.

These patients, aged 18 to 65, had recently diagnosed hyperthyroidism lasting under 2 months. Uncontrolled infection, other autoimmune disease, pregnancy and lactation each barred patients from inclusion. The PBMCs were sourced from fresh peripheral blood (about 10 ml). This clonotype was seen repeatedly, ten times or more. V lost 4 bases, J lost 1 base, and 11 bases lay in between. The CDR3 extends over 14 amino acids. Germline CDR1 reads DFQATT; CDR2 reads SNEGSKA (reference sequence). What was amplified from RNA transcripts were TCR beta CDR3 regions. A first-round RT-PCR of the TCR CDR3 used the HTBI primer set. TCRdb passed the multiplex PCR reads through MiXCR, listing each CDR3 protein once. This table holds 500,000 to 750,000 distinct CDR3 sequences, 15% to 19% found once.

This clonotype was obtained from a woman under 40 with Graves' hyperthyroidism. Sequenced input: blood. This chain joins TRBV20-1 and TRBJ1-5; D is unresolved. CDR3 in DNA: TGCAGTGCTAAAGAATGGCAGAGCAATCAGCCCCAGCATTTT. This encodes CSAKEWQSNQPQHF.